This T cell receptor beta chain was sequenced in a study of beta chain features in type 1 diabetes. Study-wide results and caveats: TCRB CDR3s from Type 1 diabetes patients were moderately but significantly shorter in all four CD4+ subsets.

CDR1 ENHRY and CDR2 SYGVKD come from the germline V gene. V was cut by 2 bases and J by 8 bases, with 6 bases left in between. CDR3 length equals 12 residues. This clone was seen a handful of times. Its cognate antigen is unknown. The sample holds other DNA sequences that translate to the same CDR3. As every portion of the isolated RNA was reverse transcribed, the sequencing read expressed TCRB transcripts. Each sample of naive, central memory or regulatory T cells had, on average, around 3.5 million reads. Sequencing was performed with immunoSEQ multiplex PCR; in TCRdb, only in-frame clones are kept and a portion is missing. This table holds about 700,000 clones, 13% found once.

The clonotype originates from a man aged 18 to 29 with type 1 diabetes. The sequenced sample was naive CD4+ T cells from blood. V and J are TRBV10-3 and TRBJ1-4; D is unclear. CDR3 bases: TGTGCCATCAGTGAGGGGTACGAAAAACTGTTTTTT. Its protein is CAISEGYEKLFF.